One sample yielded the 11 T cell receptor beta chains listed below, sequenced in a study of blood T cell repertoires in COVID-19. This table comes from immunoSEQ multiplex PCR, and its TCRdb copy is limited to in-frame clones, with some not included. This table has 250,000 to 300,000 clones, about 87% appearing once. The sample taken for sequencing was peripheral blood. These receptors all stem from an older woman with COVID-19, enrolled during active disease.

The rearrangement joins TRBV19 to TRBJ2-2, with D possibly matching TRBD1 (5 bases). The V gene lost 7 bases and the J gene lost 5 bases, with 17 bases spanning the gap. Per germline, CDR1 LNHDA and CDR2 SQIVND (reference sequence). This CDR3 comprises 15 residues. CDR3 sequence reads: CASTTDRTITGELFF. As DNA, the CDR3 is TGTGCCAGTACTACAGACAGAACAATTACCGGGGAGCTGTTTTTT.

CDR3 in amino acids: CASSPPGLAVGYEQYF. DNA of the CDR3: TGCGCCAGCAGCCCTCCGGGACTAGCTGTGGGATACGAGCAGTACTTC. The J gene is TRBJ2-7, the V gene TRBV5-1; 9 nucleotides match TRBD2. In germline, CDR1 is SGHRS, CDR2 YFSETQ. The length of the CDR3 is 16 residues. Germline trimming cut 4 bases from V and 4 bases from J; bases unmatched to any gene: 12. The complete variable domain, with remaining parts taken from reference TRBV5-1 and TRBJ2-7, reads KAGVTQTPRYLIKTRGQQVTLSCSPISGHRSVSWYQQTPGQGLQFLFEYFSETQRNKGNFPGRFSGRQFSNSRSEMNVSTLELGDSALYLCASSPPGLAVGYEQYFGPGTRLTVT.

V usage is TRBV30 and J usage is TRBJ1-5; TRBD1 is a possible D gene (6 bases). The CDR3 spans 13 residues. From germline, CDR1 is GTSNPN and CDR2 SVGIG (reference sequence). V was clipped by 3 bases and J by 9 bases, with 15 bases between them. CDR3 DNA sequence: TGTGCCTGGAGCCAACGGGACATTGGGCCCCAGCATTTT. Translating it yields CAWSQRDIGPQHF.

This clone was counted once. The V call is TRBV7-2, the J call TRBJ2-7, with D perhaps matching TRBD2 (7 bases). The CDR3 covers 15 residues. Germline values: CDR1 SGHTA, CDR2 FQGNSA. The ends were cut back, 2 bases at V and 1 base at J, with 12 bases in the middle. Written as DNA, the CDR3 is TGTGCCAGCAGCTTAAGGGGGACTACGTCCTACGAGCAGTACTTC. Translation: CASSLRGTTSYEQYF.

This rearrangement joins TRBV7-3 to TRBJ1-1, with 9 bases matching TRBD1. The V segment lost 2 bases and the J segment 4 bases; nucleotides outside the gene matches: 5. The CDR3 covers 15 residues. The germline V gene encodes CDR1 SGHTA and CDR2 FQGTGA. As DNA, the CDR3 is TGTGCCAGCAGCTTAGAAGGGACAGGGAGCACTGAAGCTTTCTTT. Protein product: CASSLEGTGSTEAFF.

The chain links TRBV5-1 to TRBJ1-1, with TRBD1 matching 7 bases. This CDR3 has 15 amino acids. Germline V gene data show CDR1 as SGHRS and CDR2 as YFSETQ. V was clipped by 4 bases and J by 7 bases; unmatched bases: 13. DNA of the CDR3: TGCGCCAGCAGCCGTATACAGACAGGGTCGGATGAAGCTTTCTTT. It translates to CASSRIQTGSDEAFF.

This rearrangement joins TRBV7-3 to TRBJ2-5; D is ambiguous. CDR1 and CDR2 (germline): SGHTA, FQGTGA. The CDR3 runs 13 residues. V was trimmed by 3 bases and J by 5 bases, leaving 10 bases between them. The CDR3 sequence is CASSFDPGETQYF. DNA for the CDR3: TGTGCCAGCAGCTTCGACCCCGGGGAGACCCAGTACTTC.

This chain joins TRBV5-6 and TRBJ2-5; 13 bases map to TRBD2. CDR1 and CDR2 from the germline V gene are SGHDT and YYEEEE. The CDR3 length is 15 residues. V dropped 4 bases and J dropped 2; count of bases not matched to a gene: 2. The CDR3 reads CASSPGLAGQETQYF. CDR3 in DNA: TGTGCCAGCAGCCCGGGACTAGCGGGGCAAGAGACCCAGTACTTC.

The rearrangement uses TRBV5-1 and TRBJ2-1; 11 bases map to TRBD2. The CDR3 is 15 amino acids. Germline V gene sequence: CDR1 SGHRS, CDR2 YFSETQ. V was clipped by 4 bases and J by 6 bases; unmatched bases: 6. The CDR3 is CASSLGTSGLNEQFF. As DNA, the CDR3 is TGCGCCAGCAGCCTTGGGACTAGCGGCCTCAATGAGCAGTTCTTC.

Written as DNA, the CDR3 is TGCGCCAGCAGCGCGGGACAGGTTGACAATGAGCAGTTCTTC. Protein: CASSAGQVDNEQFF. The chain links TRBV5-1 to TRBJ2-1; TRBD1 matches 8 bases. CDR3 length equals 14 residues. With V trimmed by 4 bases and J by 5 bases, 5 bases remained unmatched. Germline V gene lookup returns CDR1 SGHRS and CDR2 YFSETQ.

J is TRBJ1-6 and V is TRBV28; D is unclear. Trimming took off 1 base at V and 7 bases at J, with 11 bases between the two ends. This CDR3 region has 15 residues. The V gene's germline CDR1 is MDHEN and CDR2 SYDVKM. CDR3 sequence (DNA): TGTGCCAGCAGTTTATTTGGGAGACCAAATTCACCCCTCCACTTT. It translates to CASSLFGRPNSPLHF.